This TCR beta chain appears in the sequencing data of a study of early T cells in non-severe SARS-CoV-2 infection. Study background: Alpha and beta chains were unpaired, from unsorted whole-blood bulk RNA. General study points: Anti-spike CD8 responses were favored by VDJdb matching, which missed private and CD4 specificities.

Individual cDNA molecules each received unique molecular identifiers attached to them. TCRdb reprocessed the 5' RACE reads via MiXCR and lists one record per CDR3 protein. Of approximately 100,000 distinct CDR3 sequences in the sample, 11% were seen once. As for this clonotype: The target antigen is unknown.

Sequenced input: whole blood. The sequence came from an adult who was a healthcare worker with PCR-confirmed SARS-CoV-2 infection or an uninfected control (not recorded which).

The CDR3 bases are TGTGCCAGCAGCGAGGGACCGACCTACAATGAGCAGTTCTTC. Translated: CASSEGPTYNEQFF. The genes are TRBV9 and TRBJ2-1; D possibly matches TRBD1 or TRBD2 (5 bases each). The CDR3 runs to 14 residues. The ends were cut back, 3 bases at V and 2 bases at J, with 9 bases in the middle. Germline CDR1 is SGDLS and CDR2 is YYNGEE.